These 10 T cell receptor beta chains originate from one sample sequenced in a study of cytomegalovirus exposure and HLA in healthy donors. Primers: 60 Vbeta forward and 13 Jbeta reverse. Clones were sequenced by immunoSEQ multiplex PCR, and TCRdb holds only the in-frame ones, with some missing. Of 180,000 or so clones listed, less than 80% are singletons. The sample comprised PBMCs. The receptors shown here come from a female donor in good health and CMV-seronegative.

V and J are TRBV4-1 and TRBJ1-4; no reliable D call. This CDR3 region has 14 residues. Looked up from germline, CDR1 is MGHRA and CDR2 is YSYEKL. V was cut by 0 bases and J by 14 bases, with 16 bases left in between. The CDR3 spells CASSQEEVPTGLFF. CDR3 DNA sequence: TGCGCCAGCAGCCAAGAAGAGGTGCCTACGGGTCTGTTTTTT.

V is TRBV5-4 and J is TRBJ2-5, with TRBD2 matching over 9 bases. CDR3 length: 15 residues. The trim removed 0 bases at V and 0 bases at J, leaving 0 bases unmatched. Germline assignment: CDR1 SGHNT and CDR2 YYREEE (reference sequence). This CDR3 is CASSLGLADQETQYF. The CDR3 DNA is TGTGCCAGCAGCTTGGGACTAGCGGACCAAGAGACCCAGTACTTC. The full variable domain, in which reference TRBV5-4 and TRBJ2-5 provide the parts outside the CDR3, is ETGVTQSPTHLIKTRGQQVTLRCSSQSGHNTVSWYQQALGQGPQFIFQYYREEENGRGNFPPRFSGLQFPNYSSELNVNALELDDSALYLCASSLGLADQETQYFGPGTRLLVL.

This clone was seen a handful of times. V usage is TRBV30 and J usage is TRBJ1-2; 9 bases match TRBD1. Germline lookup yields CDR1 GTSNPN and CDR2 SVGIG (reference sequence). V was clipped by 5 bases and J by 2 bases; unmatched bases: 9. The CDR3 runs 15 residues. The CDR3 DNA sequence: TGTGCCTGGGACAGGGGGGTCGGTTTGAACTATGGCTACACCTTC. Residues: CAWDRGVGLNYGYTF.

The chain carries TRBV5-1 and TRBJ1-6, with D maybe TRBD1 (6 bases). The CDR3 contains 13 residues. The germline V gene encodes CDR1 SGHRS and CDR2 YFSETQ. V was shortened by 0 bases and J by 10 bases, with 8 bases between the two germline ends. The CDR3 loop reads CASSLGQGSPLHF. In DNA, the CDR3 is TGCGCCAGCAGCTTGGGCCAGGGGTCACCCCTCCACTTT. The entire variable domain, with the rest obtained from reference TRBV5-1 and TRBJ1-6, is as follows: KAGVTQTPRYLIKTRGQQVTLSCSPISGHRSVSWYQQTPGQGLQFLFEYFSETQRNKGNFPGRFSGRQFSNSRSEMNVSTLELGDSALYLCASSLGQGSPLHFGNGTRLTVT.

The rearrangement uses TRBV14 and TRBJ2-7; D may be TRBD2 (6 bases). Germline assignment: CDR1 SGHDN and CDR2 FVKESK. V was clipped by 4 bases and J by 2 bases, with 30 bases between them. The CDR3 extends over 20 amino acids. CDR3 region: CASSLAERRSPSGVAYEQYF. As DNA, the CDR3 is TGTGCCAGCAGCCTAGCGGAGCGAAGAAGTCCCAGTGGGGTGGCCTACGAGCAGTACTTC.

As DNA, the CDR3 is TGTGCCTGGAGCGGTCGCTTACGAGGCGCTGAAGCTTTCTTT. This codes for CAWSGRLRGAEAFF. The chain is built from TRBV30 and TRBJ1-1; D is undetermined. The length of the CDR3 is 14 residues. Trimming shortened V by 3 bases and J by 6 bases, and 17 bases separated the two germline ends. Germline values: CDR1 GTSNPN, CDR2 SVGIG (reference sequence).

The CDR3 DNA sequence: TGTGCCAGCAGCTTAGACCCGTTGCGGATGGCTGAAGCTTTCTTT. Protein product: CASSLDPLRMAEAFF. This chain connects TRBV5-5 to TRBJ1-1; D is ambiguous. Looked up from germline, CDR1 is SGHKS and CDR2 is YYEKEE (reference sequence). V was trimmed by 2 bases and J by 6 bases, leaving 17 bases between them. The CDR3 has 15 amino acids.

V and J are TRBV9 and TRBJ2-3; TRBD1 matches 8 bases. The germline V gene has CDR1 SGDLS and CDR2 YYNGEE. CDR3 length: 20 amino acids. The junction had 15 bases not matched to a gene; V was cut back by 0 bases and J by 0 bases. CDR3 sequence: CASSVEVGTGGSPSTDTQYF. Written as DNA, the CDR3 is TGTGCCAGCAGCGTAGAGGTTGGGACAGGAGGATCACCTAGCACAGATACGCAGTATTTT.

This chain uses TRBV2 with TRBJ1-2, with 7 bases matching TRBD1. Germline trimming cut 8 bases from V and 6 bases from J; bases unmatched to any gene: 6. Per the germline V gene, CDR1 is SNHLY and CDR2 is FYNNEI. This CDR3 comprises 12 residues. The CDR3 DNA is TGTGCCAGCGGAAGGGGGCTGGATGGCTACACCTTC. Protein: CASGRGLDGYTF.

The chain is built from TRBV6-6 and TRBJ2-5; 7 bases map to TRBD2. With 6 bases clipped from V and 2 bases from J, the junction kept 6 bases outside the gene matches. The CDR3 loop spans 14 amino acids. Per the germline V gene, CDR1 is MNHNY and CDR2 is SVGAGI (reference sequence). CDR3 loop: CASRRGSAQETQYF. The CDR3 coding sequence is TGTGCCAGCAGGCGGGGGTCCGCTCAAGAGACCCAGTACTTC.